This T cell receptor beta chain was retrieved from a study of a mutant IDH1 vaccine in newly diagnosed glioma. With respect to this clone: Its antigen is as yet unknown.

As for time point: week 11, during vaccination. Vaccine doses each comprised 300 ug of mutant IDH1 20-mer peptide, with topical imiquimod. Measured with immunoSEQ multiplex PCR; TCRdb has only the in-frame clones, and not every one. The table lists about 40,000 clones, 84% of them singletons. This CDR3 has 15 amino acids. Germline trimming cut 4 bases from V and 1 base from J; bases unmatched to any gene: 2. CDR1 MDHEN and CDR2 SYDVKM come from the germline V gene. The chain couples TRBV28 to TRBJ2-2, with 8 bases fitting TRBD1. The clonotype was recovered from a man aged 40-50 years with glioma. The sample here was PBMCs, taken from a glioma patient whose treatment included an IDH1 peptide vaccine. Here the CDR3 DNA reads TGTGCCAGCAGTTCTGGGACAGGGAACACCGGGGAGCTGTTTTTT. Protein: CASSSGTGNTGELFF.